Each of the 24 T cell receptor beta chains below was sequenced from the same sample in a study of cytomegalovirus exposure and HLA in healthy donors. PCR used 60 Vbeta primers and 13 Jbeta primers. The assay was immunoSEQ multiplex PCR, and TCRdb's table has in-frame clones only and misses some. The sample yields some 180,000 clones, roughly 81% seen once. The sample comprised PBMCs. The receptors derive from a man younger than 45 in good health and CMV-seropositive.

This chain connects TRBV4-1 to TRBJ1-5; possibly TRBD1 for D (5 bases). Deletions cut 6 bases from V and 6 bases from J, with 21 bases between. CDR3 length: 16 amino acids. Germline lookup yields CDR1 MGHRA and CDR2 YSYEKL. CDR3 region: CASRPGPLAGRQPQHF. The CDR3 region has the DNA TGCGCCAGCAGACCGGGTCCATTGGCGGGGCGTCAGCCCCAGCATTTT.

The V and J genes are TRBV6-6 and TRBJ2-5; 8 bases align to TRBD1. J gave up 5 bases and V 9 bases, and 5 bases lay outside the gene matches. Looked up from germline, CDR1 is MNHNY and CDR2 is SVGAGI (reference sequence). This CDR3 contains 12 residues. This chain's CDR3 is CASQGAGETQYF. CDR3 bases: TGTGCCAGTCAGGGGGCTGGGGAGACCCAGTACTTC.

The chain combines TRBV10-3 with TRBJ2-7; D possibly corresponds to TRBD1 (5 bases). The CDR3 consists of 14 residues. Germline values: CDR1 ENHRY, CDR2 SYGVKD. V was trimmed by 8 bases and J by 4 bases, leaving 18 bases between them. The CDR3 protein is CAIARAGREYEQYF. The CDR3 bases are TGTGCCATCGCCCGGGCTGGCAGGGAATACGAGCAGTACTTC.

The chain carries TRBV5-1 and TRBJ1-1; TRBD1 might be the D (6 bases). This CDR3 is 15 amino acids long. V gave up 1 base and J gave up 3 bases, with 13 bases separating them. CDR1 SGHRS and CDR2 YFSETQ come from the germline V gene. As DNA, the CDR3 is TGCGCCAGCAGCTTGTCGCGGGCAGGGGACACTGAAGCTTTCTTT. Its protein is CASSLSRAGDTEAFF.

This rearrangement joins TRBV10-1 to TRBJ2-3; D is unclear. This CDR3 is 17 amino acids long. Deletions cut 0 bases from V and 0 bases from J, with 13 bases between. Germline V CDR1 and CDR2: WNHNN, SYGVQD (reference sequence). DNA of the CDR3: TGCGCCAGCAGTGAGTCGACGGCGGTGCTAAGCACAGATACGCAGTATTTT. Amino acid sequence: CASSESTAVLSTDTQYF.

The chain couples TRBV7-3 to TRBJ1-1; tentative D call: TRBD1 (5 bases). Germline V gene sequence: CDR1 SGHTA, CDR2 FQGTGA. Trimming left V 1 base short and J 4 bases short, with 16 bases between. The CDR3 sequence is 16 residues long. CDR3 in amino acids: CASSLSHGGSSTEAFF. The CDR3 region has the DNA TGTGCCAGCAGCTTAAGTCACGGGGGGAGTAGCACTGAAGCTTTCTTT.

The chain recombines TRBV29-1 with TRBJ2-1; no clear D gene. The length of the CDR3 is 12 residues. CDR1 SQVTM and CDR2 ANQGSEA come from the germline V gene. V lost 8 bases, J lost 6 bases, and 14 bases lay in between. CDR3 residues: CSYSSGPNEQFF. In DNA, the CDR3 is TGCAGCTATTCGTCTGGGCCCAATGAGCAGTTCTTC.

The chain uses TRBV5-5 and TRBJ2-7; D is possibly TRBD1 (6 bases). Trimming removed 0 bases from V and 3 bases from J, with 7 bases in between. Germline-derived CDR1 and CDR2 are SGHKS and YYEKEE (reference sequence). The CDR3 consists of 13 residues. CDR3 in DNA: TGTGCCAGCAGCTTGGGGGACATCTACGAGCAGTACGTC. Translating gives CASSLGDIYEQYV.

On this clone: A read error may produce the germline difference seen at one junction end. The rearrangement joins TRBV7-9 to TRBJ2-7; either TRBD1 or TRBD2 may fit D (5 bases each). Germline CDR1 SEHNR, CDR2 FQNEAQ (reference sequence). The CDR3 sequence is 18 residues long. The DNA of the CDR3 is TGTTCCAGCAGCTTAGCGCGGAGCTCTACACAGGACGTGAACGAGCAGTACTTC. Residues: CSSSLARSSTQDVNEQYF.

V usage is TRBV10-3 and J usage is TRBJ2-1, with 9 bases aligning to TRBD2. CDR3 length equals 15 residues. Germline V gene sequence: CDR1 ENHRY, CDR2 SYGVKD. V lost 2 bases, J lost 7 bases, and 6 bases stayed unmatched. In DNA, the CDR3 is TGTGCCATCAGTGAGGAGACTAGCGGTTCTAATGAGCAGTTCTTC. Translating gives CAISEETSGSNEQFF.

The rearrangement uses TRBV19 and TRBJ2-7; tentatively, D is TRBD2 (6 bases). The CDR3 runs to 14 residues. Trimming shortened V by 5 bases and J by 3 bases, and 14 bases separated the two germline ends. CDR1 LNHDA and CDR2 SQIVND come from the germline V gene (reference sequence). The chain's CDR3 is CASSETSESYEQYF. The CDR3 nucleotides are TGTGCCAGTAGTGAGACTAGTGAAAGCTACGAGCAGTACTTC. The full variable domain, with the rest looked up from reference TRBV19 and TRBJ2-7, is DGGITQSPKYLFRKEGQNVTLSCEQNLNHDAMYWYRQDPGQGLRLIYYSQIVNDFQKGDIAEGYSVSREKKESFPLTVTSAQKNPTAFYLCASSETSESYEQYFGPGTRLTVT.

This clone was observed a single time. This rearrangement joins TRBV10-3 to TRBJ2-5; weak D call: TRBD1 (5 bases). The germline V gene has CDR1 ENHRY and CDR2 SYGVKD. There are 14 residues in the CDR3. The V gene lost 0 bases and the J gene lost 5 bases, with 10 bases spanning the gap. The DNA for the CDR3 is TGTGCCATCAGTGAGTCAGGGGCGAGGGAGACCCAGTACTTC. It translates to CAISESGARETQYF.

This chain joins TRBV2 and TRBJ1-5; D ambiguous. The length of the CDR3 is 14 residues. The V gene lost 6 bases and the J gene lost 6 bases, with 15 bases spanning the gap. Germline V gives CDR1 SNHLY, CDR2 FYNNEI. The CDR3 nucleotides read TGTGCCAGCAGACGCCAGGATGTCGGTCAGCCCCAGCATTTT. This encodes CASRRQDVGQPQHF.

This clone was counted between two and nine times. The chain uses TRBV5-5 and TRBJ2-7; 7 bases map to TRBD2. The CDR3 covers 14 residues. CDR1 is SGHKS, CDR2 YYEKEE, per germline (reference sequence). The J segment lost 2 bases and the V segment lost 4 bases, leaving 6 bases of the junction unmatched. The CDR3 here is CASSVPGGPYEQYF. Here the CDR3 DNA reads TGTGCCAGCAGCGTTCCGGGAGGACCCTACGAGCAGTACTTC.

The V call is TRBV4-3, the J call TRBJ1-2, with TRBD1 matching 10 bases. V trimming: 4 bases; J trimming: 2 bases; junction bases outside the gene matches: 4. Germline loops: CDR1 LGHNA, CDR2 YSLEER. The length of the CDR3 is 15 residues. The CDR3 loop is CASSPRDRGNYGYTF. The CDR3 coding sequence is TGCGCCAGCAGCCCCCGGGACAGGGGAAACTATGGCTACACCTTC.

The chain has TRBV5-4 and TRBJ2-2; 12 nucleotides line up with TRBD1. With 0 bases clipped from V and 5 bases from J, the junction kept 5 bases outside the gene matches. This CDR3 has 17 residues. Looked up from germline, CDR1 is SGHNT and CDR2 is YYREEE (reference sequence). As DNA, the CDR3 is TGTGCCAGCAGCTTGGAAGGGACAGGGGGCGAGACCGGGGAGCTGTTTTTT. Amino acids: CASSLEGTGGETGELFF. The full variable domain, rest sourced from reference TRBV5-4 and TRBJ2-2, is ETGVTQSPTHLIKTRGQQVTLRCSSQSGHNTVSWYQQALGQGPQFIFQYYREEENGRGNFPPRFSGLQFPNYSSELNVNALELDDSALYLCASSLEGTGGETGELFFGEGSRLTVL.

V usage is TRBV7-2 and J usage is TRBJ1-3; no reliable D call. The CDR3 sequence is 15 residues long. Germline CDR1 is SGHTA and CDR2 is FQGNSA. V was pared by 3 bases and J by 0 bases, with 9 bases between. The CDR3: CASSFPPRSGNTIYF. The CDR3 coding sequence is TGTGCCAGCAGCTTCCCACCGCGCTCTGGAAACACCATATATTTT. The full variable domain, completed using reference TRBV7-2 and TRBJ1-3, is GAGVSQSPSNKVTEKGKDVELRCDPISGHTALYWYRQSLGQGLEFLIYFQGNSAPDKSGLPSDRFSAERTGGSVSTLTIQRTQQEDSAVYLCASSFPPRSGNTIYFGEGSWLTVV.

This chain connects TRBV19 to TRBJ2-1; 7 bases are shared with TRBD2. V lost 1 base, J lost 2 bases, and 5 bases stayed unmatched. The CDR3 is 16 residues long. Germline assignment: CDR1 LNHDA and CDR2 SQIVND (reference sequence). The CDR3 DNA sequence: TGTGCCAGTAGTATAGGGGCTAGCGGAGCCTACAATGAGCAGTTCTTC. Protein: CASSIGASGAYNEQFF.

This clone was counted a few times. J is TRBJ1-1 and V is TRBV6-5, with TRBD1 matching over 12 bases. V lost 7 bases to trimming and J lost 8 bases; unmatched junction nucleotides: 11. The CDR3 covers 15 residues. Germline CDR1 reads MNHEY; CDR2 reads SVGAGI. The CDR3 protein is CASTDAGTGGGEAFF. The CDR3 bases are TGTGCCAGCACAGATGCGGGGACAGGGGGCGGAGAAGCTTTCTTT.

This chain uses TRBV6-1 with TRBJ1-3; D is undetermined. Germline loops: CDR1 MNHNS, CDR2 SASEGT. The CDR3 runs 15 residues. V was cut by 7 bases and J by 1 base, with 14 bases left in between. CDR3 region: CASNNLQLSGNTIYF. The CDR3, as DNA: TGTGCCAGCAATAACCTACAGCTTTCTGGAAACACCATATATTTT.

The chain couples TRBV19 to TRBJ1-1, with D perhaps matching TRBD1 (5 bases). The CDR3 covers 14 residues. Trimming removed 3 bases from V and 6 bases from J, with 14 bases in between. In germline, CDR1 is LNHDA, CDR2 SQIVND (reference sequence). CDR3 sequence: CASSIRRGVAEAFF. CDR3 nucleotides: TGTGCCAGTAGTATCAGGAGGGGCGTCGCTGAAGCTTTCTTT.

This sequence joins TRBV4-3 and TRBJ2-1; TRBD2 aligns across 9 bases. The CDR3 consists of 17 residues. J was trimmed by 4 bases and V by 0 bases; bases with no gene match: 7. Germline values: CDR1 LGHNA, CDR2 YSLEER. The CDR3 spells CASSQDLAGASYNEQFF. In DNA, the CDR3 is TGCGCCAGCAGCCAAGATTTAGCGGGAGCTTCTTACAATGAGCAGTTCTTC.

This clone occurred once. The V and J genes are TRBV11-3 and TRBJ2-3, with 7 bases identical to TRBD2. V lost 4 bases and J lost 4; bases outside the gene matches: 8. Per the germline V gene, CDR1 is SGHNT and CDR2 is YENEEA. The CDR3 is made up of 15 amino acids. The CDR3 region is CASSWRAGRSDTQYF. The CDR3 DNA reads as TGTGCCAGCAGCTGGCGAGCGGGAAGGTCAGATACGCAGTATTTT.

The sample holds one count of this clone. The chain uses TRBV25-1 and TRBJ1-2; TRBD1 aligns across 10 bases. This CDR3 comprises 15 residues. CDR1 is MGHDK and CDR2 is SYGVNS in the germline V gene. The ends lost 2 bases at V and 5 bases at J; junction bases unmatched: 5. In DNA form, the CDR3 reads TGTGCCAGCAGTGAACCAGGGACAGGGGAATATGGCTACACCTTC. It encodes CASSEPGTGEYGYTF.